The 25 T cell receptor beta chains presented below share a single source sample, sequenced in a study of graft-versus-host responses after intestinal transplantation. The repertoire was sequenced with immunoSEQ multiplex PCR; TCRdb's copy has only in-frame clones and lacks some. The sample consists of around 30,000 clones, 70% to 90% of them appearing once. The material was PBMCs, obtained 450 to 460 days after intestinal transplantation. All receptors come from a human patient who received an intestinal transplant, so some T cells may come from the graft donor.

This clone turned up a few times. The rearrangement uses TRBV6-1 and TRBJ1-6; no reliable D call. The CDR3 is 15 amino acids. From germline, CDR1 is MNHNS and CDR2 SASEGT. V lost 4 bases to trimming and J lost 9 bases, with 16 bases between them. The CDR3 nucleotides read TGTGCCAGCAGTGGATCCAGGTACCAGGCTTCACCCCTCCACTTT. It is translated as CASSGSRYQASPLHF.

The rearrangement links TRBV19 to TRBJ2-7; tentative D call: TRBD1 (7 bases). CDR1 is LNHDA, CDR2 SQIVND, per germline (reference sequence). The CDR3 runs 14 residues. V was clipped by 6 bases and J by 2 bases, with 14 bases between them. The CDR3 loop reads CASRETGRTYEQYF. CDR3 nucleotides: TGTGCCAGTAGGGAGACAGGGAGGACCTACGAGCAGTACTTC.

The chain uses TRBV5-1 and TRBJ2-1; tentatively, D is TRBD2 (5 bases). Between the trimmed V and J ends, which lost 2 bases and 4 bases, there was a span of 13 bases. The CDR3 sequence is 15 residues long. The V gene's germline CDR1 is SGHRS and CDR2 YFSETQ. The CDR3 sequence: CASSLVANIYNEQFF. The DNA for the CDR3 is TGCGCCAGCAGCTTAGTAGCGAATATTTACAATGAGCAGTTCTTC. Full variable domain (outside the CDR3, taken from reference TRBV5-1 and TRBJ2-1): KAGVTQTPRYLIKTRGQQVTLSCSPISGHRSVSWYQQTPGQGLQFLFEYFSETQRNKGNFPGRFSGRQFSNSRSEMNVSTLELGDSALYLCASSLVANIYNEQFFGPGTRLTVL.

The chain carries TRBV29-1 and TRBJ2-3; D remains ambiguous. The CDR3 runs to 13 residues. Germline V gene lookup returns CDR1 SQVTM and CDR2 ANQGSEA. With 2 bases removed from V and 1 base from J, the gap between germline ends came to 7 bases. The CDR3 sequence is CSVESPGTDTQYF. The CDR3 DNA reads as TGCAGCGTTGAATCTCCGGGCACAGATACGCAGTATTTT.

The chain is built from TRBV27 and TRBJ2-3; D possibly uses TRBD1 or TRBD2 (6 bases each). Trimming stripped 3 bases from V and 7 bases from J, with 14 bases between. The length of the CDR3 is 14 residues. CDR1 is MNHEY and CDR2 is SMNVEV in the germline V gene (reference sequence). This CDR3 reads CASSFGGGVNTQYF. The CDR3 DNA reads TGTGCCAGCAGTTTTGGAGGGGGTGTGAATACGCAGTATTTT.

V usage is TRBV5-5 and J usage is TRBJ1-2; D might be TRBD1 (6 bases). V was cut by 4 bases and J by 2 bases, with 9 bases left in between. The CDR3 is made up of 13 amino acids. Germline V CDR1 and CDR2: SGHKS, YYEKEE (reference sequence). The CDR3 bases are TGTGCCAGCAGCATCGACAGGAACTATGGCTACACCTTC. Residues: CASSIDRNYGYTF.

CDR3 amino acids: CASSIGVSAGGSDEQFF. In DNA form, the CDR3 reads TGTGCCAGTAGTATAGGAGTTTCGGCGGGGGGGTCGGATGAGCAGTTCTTC. The chain uses TRBV19 and TRBJ2-1; 9 bases agree with TRBD2. This CDR3 is built from 17 residues. In germline, CDR1 is LNHDA, CDR2 SQIVND (reference sequence). V gave up 1 base and J gave up 8 bases; unmatched junction bases: 12.

The sample holds one count of this clone. This rearrangement joins TRBV30 to TRBJ1-4, with D possibly matching TRBD1 (6 bases). The germline V gene has CDR1 GTSNPN and CDR2 SVGIG (reference sequence). Trimming stripped 0 bases from V and 5 bases from J, with 16 bases between. This CDR3 is 16 amino acids long. Written as DNA, the CDR3 is TGTGCCTGGAGTGTAGATCTAAGGACAGTAAATGAAAAACTGTTTTTT. Protein: CAWSVDLRTVNEKLFF.

The chain carries TRBV14 and TRBJ2-7; D is ambiguous. The germline gives CDR1 SGHDN, CDR2 FVKESK. The CDR3 is made up of 14 amino acids. Trimming pared 1 base from V and 4 bases from J, leaving 11 bases between. This CDR3 is CASSQAGRPYEQYF. The CDR3 region has the DNA TGTGCCAGCAGCCAAGCAGGCAGACCGTACGAGCAGTACTTC.

The chain joins TRBV11-2 to TRBJ1-3, with D unresolved. Between the trimmed V and J ends, which lost 4 bases and 2 bases, there was a span of 6 bases. Looked up from germline, CDR1 is SGHAT and CDR2 is FQNNGV. CDR3 length equals 13 residues. CDR3 sequence (DNA): TGTGCCAGCAGCTATGCCGCTGGAAACACCATATATTTT. Its protein is CASSYAAGNTIYF.

V is TRBV18 and J is TRBJ2-2, with 8 bases that match TRBD1. The trim removed 1 base at V and 6 bases at J, leaving 7 bases unmatched. Germline V gene data show CDR1 as KGHSH and CDR2 as LQKENI. This CDR3 region has 16 residues. CDR3 in DNA: TGTGCCAGCTCACCACTCGCCGGGACAGGATCCGGGGAGCTGTTTTTT. This gives the protein CASSPLAGTGSGELFF.

V usage is TRBV29-1 and J usage is TRBJ2-2; 7 bases map to TRBD1. The trim removed 1 base at V and 2 bases at J, leaving 7 bases unmatched. The germline V gene has CDR1 SQVTM and CDR2 ANQGSEA. CDR3 length: 16 amino acids. The CDR3 DNA is TGCAGCGTTGAAGGGGGCGACAGGGATAACACCGGGGAGCTGTTTTTT. Its protein is CSVEGGDRDNTGELFF.

V and J are TRBV11-3 and TRBJ2-1; no clear D gene. In germline, CDR1 is SGHNT, CDR2 YENEEA. Trimming stripped 1 base from V and 5 bases from J, with 6 bases between. The CDR3 runs to 13 residues. CDR3 in amino acids: CASSLAANNEQFF. DNA for the CDR3: TGTGCCAGCAGCTTAGCCGCGAACAATGAGCAGTTCTTC.

J is TRBJ1-5 and V is TRBV15, with a tentative D call TRBD1 (5 bases). CDR3 length equals 15 residues. In germline, CDR1 is LNHNV, CDR2 YYDKDF (reference sequence). Deletions cut 0 bases from V and 2 bases from J, with 8 bases between. The CDR3 loop reads CATSRERGGNQPQHF. The CDR3 DNA follows: TGTGCCACCAGCAGAGAACGGGGGGGCAATCAGCCCCAGCATTTT.

The chain joins TRBV5-1 to TRBJ1-3; D not resolved. V shed 0 bases and J shed 0 bases, with 16 bases lying between them. The CDR3 runs 18 residues. Germline V gene lookup returns CDR1 SGHRS and CDR2 YFSETQ. Here the CDR3 reads CASSLGVAAGTSGNTIYF. The CDR3 nucleotides are TGCGCCAGCAGCTTGGGGGTTGCGGCAGGTACCTCTGGAAACACCATATATTTT.

This clone qualifies as medium-sized. The genes are TRBV6-1 and TRBJ1-3, with a weak D call TRBD1 (5 bases). CDR1 and CDR2 (germline): MNHNS, SASEGT. V gave up 2 bases and J gave up 0 bases, with 11 bases separating them. The CDR3 has 16 residues. The CDR3 is CASSEIGADSGNTIYF. The DNA for the CDR3 is TGTGCCAGCAGTGAAATAGGGGCGGACTCTGGAAACACCATATATTTT.

The chain combines TRBV6-6 with TRBJ2-5, with 7 bases aligning to TRBD2. The tail of the sequence fits TRBJ2-7 better, so the J call may be wrong. The CDR3 runs 13 residues. Germline CDR1 is MNHNY and CDR2 is SVGAGI (reference sequence). For the CDR3, the DNA is TGTGCCAGCAGTTTAGCGGGTTCCTACGAGCAGTACTTC. Translation gives CASSLAGSYEQYF.

The V and J genes are TRBV29-1 and TRBJ2-5; tentatively, D is TRBD2 (5 bases). Per germline, CDR1 SQVTM and CDR2 ANQGSEA. The CDR3 extends over 13 amino acids. Trimming took off 4 bases at V and 7 bases at J, with 16 bases between the two ends. The CDR3 is CSVVWLAEGTQYF. The CDR3 nucleotides read TGCAGCGTTGTATGGCTAGCTGAGGGGACCCAGTACTTC.

The J gene is TRBJ2-5, the V gene TRBV7-9; 9 bases match TRBD1. V lost 4 bases and J lost 5; bases outside the gene matches: 8. Germline CDR1 SEHNR, CDR2 FQNEAQ (reference sequence). There are 15 residues in the CDR3. DNA for the CDR3: TGTGCCAGCAGCTCCCGGGACAGGGAGGTGGAGACCCAGTACTTC. This encodes CASSSRDREVETQYF.

The chain carries TRBV19 and TRBJ2-7; D gene ambiguous. The CDR3 has 14 amino acids. The germline CDR1 and CDR2 sequences are LNHDA and SQIVND (reference sequence). Trimming stripped 6 bases from V and 1 base from J, with 13 bases between. The CDR3 region has the DNA TGTGCCAGTAGCCCCGGTGCCAGGTCCTACGAGCAGTACTTC. Translated: CASSPGARSYEQYF.

This chain joins TRBV28 and TRBJ1-5, with a tentative D call TRBD1 (5 bases). V lost 4 bases and J 2 bases, leaving 18 bases between the germline ends. CDR3 length equals 17 residues. Germline loops: CDR1 MDHEN, CDR2 SYDVKM. The CDR3 loop reads CASSWAPDRYRNQPQHF. The DNA of the CDR3 is TGTGCCAGCAGTTGGGCCCCTGACAGATATCGCAATCAGCCCCAGCATTTT.

This chain uses TRBV5-1 with TRBJ2-7; a weak D match, TRBD2 (5 bases). V lost 4 bases to trimming and J lost 6 bases, with 14 bases between them. Germline V gene sequence: CDR1 SGHRS, CDR2 YFSETQ. This CDR3 spans 13 amino acids. This CDR3 reads CASSPPRGIEQYF. In nucleotides, the CDR3 is TGCGCCAGCAGCCCCCCCCGGGGTATCGAGCAGTACTTC.

V and J are TRBV11-1 and TRBJ2-6, with D hard to call. This CDR3 region has 13 residues. CDR1 and CDR2 (germline): SGHAT, FQDESV (reference sequence). Trimming left V 2 bases short and J 6 bases short, with 5 bases between. The CDR3 DNA sequence: TGTGCCAGCAGCTTATCCCCGGCCAACGTCCTGACTTTC. Translating gives CASSLSPANVLTF.

The chain recombines TRBV6-1 with TRBJ2-1, with 9 positions matching TRBD2. Per germline, CDR1 MNHNS and CDR2 SASEGT. This CDR3 contains 15 residues. The junction had 11 bases not matched to a gene; V was cut back by 9 bases and J by 5 bases. Here the CDR3 reads CASSGLAQINNEQFF. CDR3 in DNA: TGTGCCAGTTCGGGACTAGCCCAAATTAACAATGAGCAGTTCTTC.

This chain joins TRBV2 and TRBJ1-6, with TRBD1 as a possible D gene (6 bases). V lost 2 bases to trimming and J lost 1 base, with 6 bases between them. From germline, CDR1 is SNHLY and CDR2 FYNNEI. The CDR3 consists of 15 residues. The CDR3 DNA reads as TGTGCCAGCAGTGAACAGGGGTCCTATAATTCACCCCTCCACTTT. Translating gives CASSEQGSYNSPLHF.